This T cell receptor beta chain was recovered during a study of blood T cell repertoires in COVID-19. The overall study: Sites in the United States, Italy and Spain provided acute and convalescent COVID-19 samples.

Clones were sequenced by immunoSEQ multiplex PCR, and TCRdb holds only the in-frame ones, with some missing. The table shows around 260,000 clones, with around nine tenths occurring only once. This CDR3 is built from 14 residues. The germline CDR1 and CDR2 sequences are MNHEY and SMNVEV (reference sequence). Deletions cut 3 bases from V and 2 bases from J, with 7 bases between. This chain uses TRBV27 with TRBJ2-2; D gene unclear. Material for sequencing was peripheral blood. The sequence was obtained from a man aged 35 to 55 who had recovered from COVID-19. The CDR3 protein is CASSFNTNTGELFF. CDR3 in DNA: TGTGCCAGCAGTTTCAACACAAACACCGGGGAGCTGTTTTTT.